This TCR beta chain was captured in a study of cytotoxic CD8 clonotypes in ibrutinib-treated CLL. Study details: By median around 74 months, about 12 had progressed and some 14 stayed remitted; responses had been 2 complete and roughly 24 partial. Averaging across samples gave 255,043 productive templates and approximately 87,000 productive rearrangements. Study results and limitations: Clonality at baseline surpassed age-matched healthy donors and tracked circulating CD8+ T-cell counts.

This clone was counted a few times. Its antigen is not known. The CDR3 loop spans 12 amino acids. Trimming left V 4 bases short and J 2 bases short, with 8 bases between. CDR1 is SQVTM, CDR2 ANQGSEA, per germline. Profiling relied on immunoSEQ multiplex PCR, and the TCRdb table lists in-frame clones only, not all of them. The sample carries about 140,000 clones, approximately 90% recorded once. Sequencing was performed on PBMCs, taken after 12 months of ibrutinib treatment. The clonotype was recovered from a human donor with chronic lymphocytic leukemia. The chain has TRBV29-1 and TRBJ1-2; D is unresolved. The CDR3 spells CSVVKDNYGYTF. As DNA, the CDR3 is TGCAGCGTTGTCAAAGACAACTATGGCTACACCTTC.